This is a list of T cell receptor beta chains from one sample in a study of OX40 agonist ivuxolimab in advanced cancers. Measured with immunoSEQ multiplex PCR; TCRdb has only the in-frame clones, and not every one. The data show fewer than 85,000 clones, with about 87% seen just once and under 8.5% held by the top ten. This specimen consisted of CD4+ or CD8+ T cells sorted from blood, obtained in a trial of the OX40 agonist ivuxolimab. The receptors shown here come from an adult with an advanced solid tumor such as melanoma, head and neck, liver or kidney cancer. Each CDR3 is given with its conserved first and last residue. A D gene is named only where the DNA matches it firmly. A clone size is listed for some rows: how often the clone was seen (once, few, many), or a class if it is expanded.

j_call v_call d_call clone_size cdr3_aa cdr3_nt
TRBJ2-3 TRBV11-2 TRBD2 - CASSLPSGVRPDTQYF TGTGCCAGCAGCCTGCCTAGCGGGGTGCGTCCAGATACGCAGTATTTT
TRBJ1-2 TRBV4-1 TRBD1 - CASSQEEYRGLYGYTF TGCGCCAGCAGCCAAGAAGAATACAGGGGGCTTTATGGCTACACCTTC
TRBJ1-2 TRBV29-1 - - CSVEYGYTF TGCAGCGTTGAGTATGGCTACACCTTC
TRBJ2-2 TRBV19 TRBD1 once CASSRRDRATNTGELFF TGTGCCAGTAGCCGCCGGGACAGGGCGACGAACACCGGGGAGCTGTTTTTT
TRBJ2-5 TRBV7-9 - - CASSLWVGDQETQYF TGTGCCAGCAGCTTATGGGTGGGGGATCAAGAGACCCAGTACTTC
TRBJ2-1 TRBV4-1 TRBD2 - CASSQEVITSGGYNEQFF TGCGCCAGCAGCCAAGAAGTTATTACGAGCGGGGGGTACAATGAGCAGTTCTTC
TRBJ1-5 TRBV5-5 TRBD1 - CASSSWDRGSNQPQHF TGTGCCAGCAGCTCTTGGGACAGGGGAAGCAATCAGCCCCAGCATTTT
TRBJ1-1 TRBV30 TRBD1 - CAWSATGGRTEAFF TGTGCCTGGAGTGCTACAGGGGGAAGGACTGAAGCTTTCTTT
TRBJ2-7 TRBV7-9 - - CASSPGDSPYEQYF TGTGCCAGCAGCCCCGGGGATTCCCCCTACGAGCAGTACTTC
TRBJ2-4 TRBV6-1 - - CASTVTLTGDIQYF TGTGCCAGCACTGTGACACTCACTGGGGACATTCAGTACTTC
TRBJ2-2 TRBV29-1 - - CSVGRGGGTGELFF TGCAGCGTTGGGAGAGGAGGGGGCACCGGGGAGCTGTTTTTT
TRBJ2-1 TRBV7-9 TRBD2 - CASSTTPAGGHNEQFF TGTGCCAGCAGCACTACGCCAGCGGGGGGACACAATGAGCAGTTCTTC
TRBJ1-1 TRBV7-9 - - CASSLAGPNTEAFF TGTGCCAGCAGCTTAGCAGGTCCGAACACTGAAGCTTTCTTT
TRBJ2-5 TRBV6-5 TRBD2 - CASSNSGQETQYF TGTGCCAGCAGCAATAGCGGGCAAGAGACCCAGTACTTC
TRBJ1-2 TRBV19 TRBD1 few CASSIRQGASGYTF TGTGCCAGTAGTATACGGCAGGGGGCAAGTGGCTACACCTTC
TRBJ2-3 TRBV2 - - CASSNTQYF TGTGCCAGCAGTAATACGCAGTATTTT
TRBJ1-2 TRBV5-5 - - CASTSLREGYTF TGTGCCAGCACTAGCCTCAGGGAGGGCTACACCTTC